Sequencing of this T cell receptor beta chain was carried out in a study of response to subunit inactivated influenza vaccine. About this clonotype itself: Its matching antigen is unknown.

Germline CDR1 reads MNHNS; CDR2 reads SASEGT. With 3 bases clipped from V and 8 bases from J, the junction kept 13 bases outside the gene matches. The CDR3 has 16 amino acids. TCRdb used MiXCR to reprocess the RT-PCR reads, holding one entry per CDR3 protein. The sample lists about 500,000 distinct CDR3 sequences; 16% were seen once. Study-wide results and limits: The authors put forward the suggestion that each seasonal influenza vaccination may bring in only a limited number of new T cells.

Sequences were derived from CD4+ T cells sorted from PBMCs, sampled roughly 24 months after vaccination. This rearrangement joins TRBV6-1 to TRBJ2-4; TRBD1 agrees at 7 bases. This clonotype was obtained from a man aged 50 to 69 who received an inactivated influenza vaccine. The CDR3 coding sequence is TGTGCCAGCAGTGATGCCCTCACGACAGGGTCGGACATTCAGTACTTC. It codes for CASSDALTTGSDIQYF.